This TCR beta chain came from a study of sequential checkpoint blockade in melanoma. Study-wide background: Randomization was 1:1 between first-line nivolumab→ipilimumab and ipilimumab→nivolumab. Both treatment sequences were followed by maintenance nivolumab.

V dropped 0 bases and J dropped 2 bases, with 14 bases sitting between them. CDR3 length equals 16 residues. From germline, CDR1 is SGHDT and CDR2 YYEEEE. Indicated treatment: randomized to nivolumab then ipilimumab (arm A) or the reverse (arm B). None of the patients previously received DNA-damaging chemotherapy. Sorted cells were live CD3+CD8+, lacking CD19 and CD56, from PBMCs. Using immunoSEQ multiplex PCR, the repertoire was profiled, and TCRdb retains in-frame clones only, with some absent. The table lists fewer than 15,000 clones, around 82% of them singletons. The genes are TRBV5-6 and TRBJ2-5, with D unresolved. Sequences were derived from CD8+ T cells sorted from blood (inferred from file names), sampled from a patient given nivolumab and ipilimumab in sequence. The source is a human donor with melanoma. CDR3 DNA: TGTGCCAGCAGCTTGGCCCCGGGTTATGGGCAAGAGACCCAGTACTTC. Amino acids: CASSLAPGYGQETQYF.